Each of the 4 T cell receptor beta chains below was sequenced from the same sample in a study of T cell responses to AZD1222 COVID-19 vaccine. Assay used: immunoSEQ multiplex PCR; TCRdb lists only in-frame clones, some missing. The sample consists of 73,000 or so clones, about 91% of them appearing once. The starting material was peripheral blood, obtained on day 0 of AZD1222 vaccination. The receptors here all came from an adult in good health.

The chain has TRBV7-9 and TRBJ1-4, with a weak D call TRBD1 (6 bases). V was shortened by 2 bases and J by 8 bases, with 15 bases between the two germline ends. The CDR3 covers 15 residues. The V gene's germline CDR1 is SEHNR and CDR2 FQNEAQ (reference sequence). This chain's CDR3 is CASSLSSSGEEKLFF. The CDR3 nucleotides are TGTGCCAGCAGCTTATCGAGTTCAGGGGAAGAAAAACTGTTTTTT.

The chain employs TRBV19 and TRBJ2-1, with TRBD2 identical over 9 bases. The CDR3 extends over 18 amino acids. J gave up 4 bases and V 5 bases, and 15 bases lay outside the gene matches. Germline V gene lookup returns CDR1 LNHDA and CDR2 SQIVND (reference sequence). The CDR3 reads CASSGWGRGTSRYNEQFF. The DNA for the CDR3 is TGTGCCAGTAGTGGTTGGGGGAGGGGGACTAGCCGGTACAATGAGCAGTTCTTC.

The chain recombines TRBV27 with TRBJ2-1, with 9 bases matching TRBD2. The CDR3 consists of 13 residues. CDR1 is MNHEY and CDR2 is SMNVEV in the germline V gene (reference sequence). V gave up 3 bases and J gave up 12 bases; unmatched junction bases: 6. The CDR3 DNA reads TGTGCCAGCAGTTTCTCTAGCGGGACGTCGCAGTTCTTC. Translating gives CASSFSSGTSQFF.

This chain connects TRBV5-6 to TRBJ2-7, with a weak D call TRBD2 (8 bases). The CDR3 is made up of 14 amino acids. The V and J ends lost 4 bases and 7 bases respectively, with 18 bases between them. Germline CDR1 and CDR2: SGHDT and YYEEEE. The CDR3 DNA reads TGTGCCAGCAGCCCAGGGGGACTAGTTAATGAGCAGTACTTC. Amino acid sequence: CASSPGGLVNEQYF.